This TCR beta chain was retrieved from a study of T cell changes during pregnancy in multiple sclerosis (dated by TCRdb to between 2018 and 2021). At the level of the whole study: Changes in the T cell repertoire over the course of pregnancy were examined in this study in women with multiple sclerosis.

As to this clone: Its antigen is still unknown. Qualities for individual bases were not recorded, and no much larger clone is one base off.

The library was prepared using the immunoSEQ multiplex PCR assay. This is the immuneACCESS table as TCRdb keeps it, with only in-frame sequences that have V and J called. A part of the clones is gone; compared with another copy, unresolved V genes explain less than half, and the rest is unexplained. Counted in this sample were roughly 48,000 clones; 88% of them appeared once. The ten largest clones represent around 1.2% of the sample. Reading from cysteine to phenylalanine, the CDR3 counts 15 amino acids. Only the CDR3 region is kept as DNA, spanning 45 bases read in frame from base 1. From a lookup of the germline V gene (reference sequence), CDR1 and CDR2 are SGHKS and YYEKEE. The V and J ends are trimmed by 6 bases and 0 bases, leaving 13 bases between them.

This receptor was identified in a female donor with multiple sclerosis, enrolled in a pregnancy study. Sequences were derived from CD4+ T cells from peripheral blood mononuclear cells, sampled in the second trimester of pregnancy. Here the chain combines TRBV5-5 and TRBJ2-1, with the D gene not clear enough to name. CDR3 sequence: CASTVAVSSYNEQFF. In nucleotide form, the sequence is TGTGCCAGCACCGTCGCGGTTAGCTCCTACAATGAGCAGTTCTTC.